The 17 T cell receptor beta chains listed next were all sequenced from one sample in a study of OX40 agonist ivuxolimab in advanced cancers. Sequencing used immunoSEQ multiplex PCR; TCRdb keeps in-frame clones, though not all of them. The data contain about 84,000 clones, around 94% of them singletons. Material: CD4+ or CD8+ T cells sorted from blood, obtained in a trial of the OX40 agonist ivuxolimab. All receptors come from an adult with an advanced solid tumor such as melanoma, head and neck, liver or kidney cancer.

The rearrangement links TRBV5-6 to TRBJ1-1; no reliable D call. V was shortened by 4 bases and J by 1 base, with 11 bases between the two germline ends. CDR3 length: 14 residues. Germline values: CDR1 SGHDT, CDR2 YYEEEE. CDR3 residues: CASSMVGRNTEAFF. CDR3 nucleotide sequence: TGTGCCAGCAGCATGGTGGGAAGGAACACTGAAGCTTTCTTT. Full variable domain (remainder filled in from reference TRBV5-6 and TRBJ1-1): DAGVTQSPTHLIKTRGQQVTLRCSPKSGHDTVSWYQQALGQGPQFIFQYYEEEERQRGNFPDRFSGHQFPNYSSELNVNALLLGDSALYLCASSMVGRNTEAFFGQGTRLTVV.

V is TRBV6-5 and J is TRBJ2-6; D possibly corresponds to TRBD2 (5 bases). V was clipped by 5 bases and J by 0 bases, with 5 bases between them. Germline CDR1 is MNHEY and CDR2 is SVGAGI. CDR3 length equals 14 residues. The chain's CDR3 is CASSTSSGANVLTF. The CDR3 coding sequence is TGTGCCAGCAGTACTAGCTCTGGGGCCAACGTCCTGACTTTC.

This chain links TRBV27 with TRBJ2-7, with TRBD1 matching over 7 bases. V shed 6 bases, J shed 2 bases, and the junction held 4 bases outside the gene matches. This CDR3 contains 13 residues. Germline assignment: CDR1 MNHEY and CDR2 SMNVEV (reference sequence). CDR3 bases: TGTGCCAGCAGCCCGGGACAGACCTACGAGCAGTACTTC. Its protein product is CASSPGQTYEQYF.

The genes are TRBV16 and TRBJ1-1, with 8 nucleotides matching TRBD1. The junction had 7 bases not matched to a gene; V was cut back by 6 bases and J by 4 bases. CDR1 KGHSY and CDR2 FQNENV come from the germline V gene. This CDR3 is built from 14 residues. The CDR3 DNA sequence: TGTGCCAGCAGTCGGGACAGGAGGGGCACTGAAGCTTTCTTT. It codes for CASSRDRRGTEAFF.

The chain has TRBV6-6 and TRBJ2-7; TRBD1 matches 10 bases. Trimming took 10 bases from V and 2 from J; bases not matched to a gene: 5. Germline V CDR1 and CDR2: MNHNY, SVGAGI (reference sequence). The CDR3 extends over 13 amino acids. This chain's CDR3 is CATGTGATYEQYF. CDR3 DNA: TGTGCCACCGGGACAGGGGCAACCTACGAGCAGTACTTC.

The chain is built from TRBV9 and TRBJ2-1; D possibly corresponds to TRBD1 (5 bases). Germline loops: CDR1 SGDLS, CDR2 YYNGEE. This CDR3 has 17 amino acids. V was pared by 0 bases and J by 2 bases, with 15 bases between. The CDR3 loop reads CASSVGGASSPYNEQFF. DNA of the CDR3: TGTGCCAGCAGCGTAGGTGGGGCTTCGAGCCCCTACAATGAGCAGTTCTTC.

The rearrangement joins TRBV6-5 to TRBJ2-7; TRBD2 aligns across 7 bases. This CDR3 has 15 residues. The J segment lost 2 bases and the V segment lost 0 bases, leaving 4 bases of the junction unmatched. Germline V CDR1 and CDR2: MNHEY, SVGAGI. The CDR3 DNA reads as TGTGCCAGCAGTTACTCGGCTAGCGGAGCCTACGAGCAGTACTTC. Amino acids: CASSYSASGAYEQYF.

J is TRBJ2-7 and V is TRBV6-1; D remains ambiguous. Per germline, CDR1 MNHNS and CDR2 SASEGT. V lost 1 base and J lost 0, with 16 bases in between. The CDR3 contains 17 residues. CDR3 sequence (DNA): TGTGCCAGCAGTGAAGGCCCCCCCAGCAAAAGCTCCTACGAGCAGTACTTC. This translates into CASSEGPPSKSSYEQYF.

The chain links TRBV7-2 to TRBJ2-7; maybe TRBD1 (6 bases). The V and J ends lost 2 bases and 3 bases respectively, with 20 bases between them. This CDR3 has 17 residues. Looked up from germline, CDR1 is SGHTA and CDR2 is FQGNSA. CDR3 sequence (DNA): TGTGCCAGCAGCTTACTCATCTCCAGGACAGTACTCTACGAGCAGTACTTC. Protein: CASSLLISRTVLYEQYF.

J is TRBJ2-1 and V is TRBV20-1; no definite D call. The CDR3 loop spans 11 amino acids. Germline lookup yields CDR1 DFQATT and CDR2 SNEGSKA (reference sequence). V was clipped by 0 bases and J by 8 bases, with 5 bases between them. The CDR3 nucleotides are TGCAGTGCTAGAGATAAGCATGAGCAGTTCTTC. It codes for CSARDKHEQFF.

As DNA, the CDR3 is TGTGCCAGCAGCTTTGGGACTAGCAATGAGCAGTTCTTC. Translating gives CASSFGTSNEQFF. The V and J genes are TRBV5-4 and TRBJ2-1; 8 bases are shared with TRBD2. This CDR3 contains 13 residues. After removal of 2 bases from V and 6 bases from J, the junction contained 1 base not matched to a gene. Germline assignment: CDR1 SGHNT and CDR2 YYREEE (reference sequence).

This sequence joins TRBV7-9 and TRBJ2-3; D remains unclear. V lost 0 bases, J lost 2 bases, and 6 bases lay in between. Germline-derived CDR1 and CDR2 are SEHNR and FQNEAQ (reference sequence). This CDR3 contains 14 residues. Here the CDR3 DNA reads TGTGCCAGCAGCTTAGCGGGTTTCACAGATACGCAGTATTTT. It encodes CASSLAGFTDTQYF.

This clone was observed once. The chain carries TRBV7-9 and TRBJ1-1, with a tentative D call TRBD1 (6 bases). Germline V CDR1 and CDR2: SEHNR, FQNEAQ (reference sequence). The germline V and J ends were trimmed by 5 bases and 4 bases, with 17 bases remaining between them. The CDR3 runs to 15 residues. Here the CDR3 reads CASSLSQGQSTEAFF. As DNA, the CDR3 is TGTGCCAGCAGCCTTTCCCAGGGGCAAAGCACTGAAGCTTTCTTT. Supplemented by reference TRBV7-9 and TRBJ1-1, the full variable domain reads DTGVSQNPRHKITKRGQNVTFRCDPISEHNRLYWYRQTLGQGPEFLTYFQNEAQLEKSRLLSDRFSAERPKGSFSTLEIQRTEQGDSAMYLCASSLSQGQSTEAFFGQGTRLTVV.

The CDR3 sequence: CASLPGTSAYNEQFF. CDR3 coding DNA: TGTGCCTCCTTACCCGGGACTAGCGCTTACAATGAGCAGTTCTTC. The chain joins TRBV30 to TRBJ2-1; 10 nucleotides align to TRBD2. Germline CDR1 GTSNPN, CDR2 SVGIG (reference sequence). This CDR3 spans 15 amino acids. The V segment lost 7 bases and the J segment 4 bases; nucleotides outside the gene matches: 10.

The CDR3 sequence is CASSRTGGPYEQYF. CDR3 nucleotide sequence: TGTGCCAGCAGCCGGACAGGGGGCCCCTACGAGCAGTACTTC. V usage is TRBV7-9 and J usage is TRBJ2-7; 11 positions agree with TRBD1. The V and J ends lost 5 bases and 2 bases, in that order; junction bases with no gene match: 2. The CDR3 spans 14 residues. In germline, CDR1 is SEHNR, CDR2 FQNEAQ (reference sequence).

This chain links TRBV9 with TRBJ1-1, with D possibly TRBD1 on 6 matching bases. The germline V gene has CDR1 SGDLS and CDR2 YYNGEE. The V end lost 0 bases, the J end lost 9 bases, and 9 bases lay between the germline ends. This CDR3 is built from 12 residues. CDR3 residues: CASSVARGKAFF. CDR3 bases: TGTGCCAGCAGCGTAGCTAGGGGGAAAGCTTTCTTT.

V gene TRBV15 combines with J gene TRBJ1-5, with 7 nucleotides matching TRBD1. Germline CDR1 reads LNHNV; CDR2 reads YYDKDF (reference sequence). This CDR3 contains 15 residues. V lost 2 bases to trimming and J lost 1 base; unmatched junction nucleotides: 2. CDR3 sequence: CATSRLQGSNQPQHF. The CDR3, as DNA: TGTGCCACCAGCAGATTACAGGGGAGCAATCAGCCCCAGCATTTT. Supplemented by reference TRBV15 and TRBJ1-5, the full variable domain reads DAMVIQNPRYQVTQFGKPVTLSCSQTLNHNVMYWYQQKSSQAPKLLFHYYDKDFNNEADTPDNFQSRRPNTSFCFLDIRSPGLGDTAMYLCATSRLQGSNQPQHFGDGTRLSIL.